Listed here are 7 T cell receptor beta chains from one sample, sequenced in a study of cytomegalovirus exposure and HLA in healthy donors. Primers for the PCR totalled 60 Vbeta and 13 Jbeta. Produced via immunoSEQ multiplex PCR; TCRdb's table is partial and in-frame only. The sample lists a few hundred thousand clones, 80% to 85% occurring once. The sequenced sample was PBMCs. Source of these receptors: a woman aged 55-69 years in good health and CMV-seropositive.

The genes are TRBV7-2 and TRBJ2-3; D may be TRBD1 (5 bases). Germline-derived CDR1 and CDR2 are SGHTA and FQGNSA. Trimming pared 3 bases from V and 4 bases from J, leaving 11 bases between. This CDR3 is 14 amino acids long. CDR3 residues: CASSFAGSADTQYF. The CDR3 DNA sequence: TGTGCCAGCAGCTTCGCAGGGTCCGCAGATACGCAGTATTTT.

The V gene is TRBV7-2, the J gene TRBJ1-2; TRBD1 aligns across 10 bases. The CDR3 runs 15 residues. Germline values: CDR1 SGHTA, CDR2 FQGNSA. V trimming: 4 bases; J trimming: 4 bases; junction bases outside the gene matches: 6. The CDR3 DNA reads as TGTGCCAGCAGCTCCCGGGACAGGGGTTTCTATGGCTACACCTTC. It specifies CASSSRDRGFYGYTF.

The rearrangement links TRBV7-9 to TRBJ2-7; 9 bases match TRBD1. The germline V gene encodes CDR1 SEHNR and CDR2 FQNEAQ (reference sequence). V shed 5 bases, J shed 5 bases, and the junction held 13 bases outside the gene matches. This CDR3 region has 16 residues. As DNA, the CDR3 is TGTGCCAGCAGCCCAGGCATGGGACAGGGAGGTCACGAGCAGTACTTC. Translating it yields CASSPGMGQGGHEQYF.

The count of this clone is one. The J gene is TRBJ2-6, the V gene TRBV5-1; D may be TRBD2 (7 bases). Germline-derived CDR1 and CDR2 are SGHRS and YFSETQ. CDR3 length: 12 amino acids. The V and J ends lost 7 bases and 9 bases respectively, with 11 bases between them. The CDR3 is CASAGDYNVLTF. In DNA form, the CDR3 reads TGCGCCAGCGCAGGGGACTACAACGTCCTGACTTTC.

The V and J genes are TRBV7-7 and TRBJ2-5, with 8 bases fitting TRBD2. The CDR3 has 15 amino acids. Per germline, CDR1 SSHAT and CDR2 FNYEAQ (reference sequence). V lost 3 bases to trimming and J lost 4 bases; unmatched junction nucleotides: 7. CDR3 bases: TGTGCCAGCAGCTTCAAGCGGGAGCAGGGAGAGACCCAGTACTTC. Encoded protein: CASSFKREQGETQYF.

The V gene is TRBV10-1, the J gene TRBJ2-7; D is uncertain. Trimming took off 2 bases at V and 2 bases at J, with 7 bases between the two ends. The length of the CDR3 is 13 residues. The V gene's germline CDR1 is WNHNN and CDR2 SYGVQD (reference sequence). The CDR3 nucleotides read TGCGCCAGCAGTGAGGCGATGACCTACGAGCAGTACTTC. As protein: CASSEAMTYEQYF.

This chain connects TRBV18 to TRBJ1-3; the D gene is possibly TRBD1 (6 bases). The CDR3 contains 11 residues. The germline V gene has CDR1 KGHSH and CDR2 LQKENI. Trimming stripped 2 bases from V and 13 bases from J, with 9 bases between. The CDR3 loop is CASSPSGQIYF. The CDR3 nucleotides read TGTGCCAGCTCACCATCCGGACAGATATATTTT.